This record looks at one T cell receptor (beta chain) sequence and its context. What it recognizes is unknown. This CDR3 comprises 14 residues. The V end lost 0 bases, the J end lost 7 bases, and 12 bases lay between the germline ends. Per the germline V gene, CDR1 is GTSNPN and CDR2 is SVGIG (reference sequence). The data derive from a study of T cell responses to AZD1222 COVID-19 vaccine. Study outcomes and limitations: Seropositivity was recorded at baseline in only a handful of AZD1222 recipients. There were repertoire samples only from the period after the peak T cell response.

The protocol was immunoSEQ multiplex PCR, while the TCRdb copy is restricted to in-frame clones and leaves out a portion. The sample lists about 170,000 clones, around nine tenths occurring once. This receptor was obtained from an adult who received the AZD1222 COVID-19 vaccine. This chain uses TRBV30 with TRBJ1-4, with D possibly matching TRBD1 (5 bases). The material was peripheral blood, obtained 28 days after the second AZD1222 dose. The CDR3 region is CAWSVGQGGEKLFF. In DNA form, the CDR3 reads TGTGCCTGGAGTGTAGGGCAGGGCGGTGAAAAACTGTTTTTT.